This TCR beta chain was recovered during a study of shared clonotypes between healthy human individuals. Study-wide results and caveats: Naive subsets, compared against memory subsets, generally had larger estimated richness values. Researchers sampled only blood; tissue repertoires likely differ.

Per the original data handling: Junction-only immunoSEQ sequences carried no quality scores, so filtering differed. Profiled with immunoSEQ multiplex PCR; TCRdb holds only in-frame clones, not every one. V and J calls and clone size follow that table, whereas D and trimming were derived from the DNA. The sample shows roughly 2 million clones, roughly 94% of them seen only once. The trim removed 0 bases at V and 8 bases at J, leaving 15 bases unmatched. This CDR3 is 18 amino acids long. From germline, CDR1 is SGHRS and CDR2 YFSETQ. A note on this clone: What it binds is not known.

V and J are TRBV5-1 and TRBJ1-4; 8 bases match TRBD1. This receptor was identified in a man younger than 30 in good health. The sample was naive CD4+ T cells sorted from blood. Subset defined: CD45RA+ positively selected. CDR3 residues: CASSLGGSTTGVKEKLFF. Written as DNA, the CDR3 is TGCGCCAGCAGCTTGGGGGGTTCGACGACAGGGGTAAAGGAAAAACTGTTTTTT. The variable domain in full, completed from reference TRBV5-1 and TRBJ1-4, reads KAGVTQTPRYLIKTRGQQVTLSCSPISGHRSVSWYQQTPGQGLQFLFEYFSETQRNKGNFPGRFSGRQFSNSRSEMNVSTLELGDSALYLCASSLGGSTTGVKEKLFFGSGTQLSVL.